The present entry profiles one T cell receptor beta chain with its context. In the study's own analysis: Junction-only sequences without quality scores came from ImmunoSEQ, so filtering differed. Produced via immunoSEQ multiplex PCR; TCRdb's table is partial and in-frame only. V and J calls and clone size are as listed in that table; D and trimming were resolved from the DNA. The sample lists roughly 2.4 million clones; approximately 95% were seen once. The data were taken from a study of shared clonotypes between healthy human individuals. V was pared by 2 bases and J by 15 bases, with 9 bases of the junction left unmatched. The CDR3 is made up of 13 amino acids. Germline V gives CDR1 SGHRS, CDR2 YFSETQ.

The specimen sequenced was naive CD4+ T cells sorted from blood. Subset of the sample: CD45RA+ positively selected. The sequence was collected from a man aged 18 to 29 in good health. The rearrangement uses TRBV5-1 and TRBJ2-1; 9 positions agree with TRBD2. CDR3 sequence: CASSLEAGGLLFF. DNA for the CDR3: TGCGCCAGCAGCTTAGAAGCGGGGGGTTTGTTGTTCTTC.